This T cell receptor (beta chain) was profiled in a study of T cells after yellow fever vaccination. In germline, CDR1 is SGHAT, CDR2 FQNNGV. This CDR3 comprises 11 residues. V trimming: 3 bases; J trimming: 10 bases; junction bases outside the gene matches: 1. With regard to this clonotype: Its target is not known.

Study results and limitations: Once the booster was given, most primary-vaccination clones reappeared, at just over 95% for CD4 and over 70% for CD8.

From the 5' RACE reads, TCRdb called clonotypes with MiXCR, one entry per CDR3 protein. The sample has 450,000 to 650,000 distinct CDR3 sequences; about a fifth are singletons. The material sequenced was PBMCs, taken approximately 22 days after the first yellow fever vaccination. V gene TRBV11-2 combines with J gene TRBJ2-3; 7 nucleotides match TRBD1. The TCR comes from a man aged 18 to 29 who received the YFV17D yellow fever vaccine. The CDR3 loop reads CASSLQGAQYF. The CDR3 DNA sequence: TGTGCCAGCAGCTTGCAGGGGGCGCAGTATTTT.